The 6 T cell receptor beta chains below come from one sample, sequenced in a study of cytomegalovirus exposure and HLA in healthy donors. Data came from immunoSEQ multiplex PCR; TCRdb stores just in-frame clones and leaves some out. The sample consists of 150,000 to 200,000 clones, 85% of them appearing once. Input material: PBMCs. Every receptor here comes from a man aged 18 to 35 in good health and CMV-seropositive.

A few counts support this clone. The rearrangement uses TRBV7-9 and TRBJ2-7, with 12 bases aligning to TRBD2. The germline V gene encodes CDR1 SEHNR and CDR2 FQNEAQ (reference sequence). This CDR3 has 15 residues. The J segment lost 4 bases and the V segment lost 3 bases, leaving 4 bases of the junction unmatched. The CDR3 coding sequence is TGTGCCAGCAGCTTGACTAGCGGGAGTTCTTACGAGCAGTACTTC. It yields the protein CASSLTSGSSYEQYF. The entire variable domain, with the rest obtained from reference TRBV7-9 and TRBJ2-7, is as follows: DTGVSQNPRHKITKRGQNVTFRCDPISEHNRLYWYRQTLGQGPEFLTYFQNEAQLEKSRLLSDRFSAERPKGSFSTLEIQRTEQGDSAMYLCASSLTSGSSYEQYFGPGTRLTVT.

The rearrangement uses TRBV6-4 and TRBJ2-1; D is perhaps TRBD1 (5 bases). With 6 bases removed from V and 6 bases from J, the gap between germline ends came to 9 bases. This CDR3 has 12 amino acids. Germline V gene lookup returns CDR1 MRHNA and CDR2 SNTAGT. The CDR3 bases are TGTGCCAGCAGAAGGGGTTGCAATGAGCAGTTCTTC. Residues: CASRRGCNEQFF.

CDR3 DNA: TGTGCCAGCTCACGGGCGACAGATAGCAATCAGCCCCAGCATTTT. Protein: CASSRATDSNQPQHF. The chain recombines TRBV18 with TRBJ1-5; maybe TRBD1 (5 bases). V was cut by 4 bases and J by 0 bases, with 10 bases left in between. In germline, CDR1 is KGHSH, CDR2 LQKENI. This CDR3 region has 15 residues.

The chain uses TRBV18 and TRBJ1-1; no clear D. Germline values: CDR1 KGHSH, CDR2 LQKENI. Trimming took 4 bases from V and 6 from J, leaving 12 bases between them. The CDR3 is 13 amino acids. The CDR3, as DNA: TGTGCCAGCTCACGTGTCGGGAAGGCTGAAGCTTTCTTT. This translates into CASSRVGKAEAFF.

The chain is built from TRBV6-6 and TRBJ2-6; TRBD2 matches at 8 bases. The CDR3 totals 16 residues. The V gene end was trimmed by 4 bases and the J gene end by 2 bases; junction bases not matched to a gene: 4. The germline V gene has CDR1 MNHNY and CDR2 SVGAGI (reference sequence). CDR3 sequence (DNA): TGTGCCAGCAGTTCGGGGGGGAACACTGGGGCCAACGTCCTGACTTTC. Its translation: CASSSGGNTGANVLTF.

This chain's CDR3 is CASSSAQGGDEKLFF. The CDR3 DNA is TGTGCCAGCAGCTCCGCACAGGGGGGAGATGAAAAACTGTTTTTT. This chain connects TRBV5-4 to TRBJ1-4; TRBD1 matches 8 bases. The CDR3 loop spans 15 amino acids. V trimming: 3 bases; J trimming: 6 bases; junction bases outside the gene matches: 7. Germline values: CDR1 SGHNT, CDR2 YYREEE (reference sequence).